The 10 T cell receptor beta chains given below trace back to one sample, sequenced in a study of T cell changes during pregnancy in multiple sclerosis. The data were produced by immunoSEQ multiplex PCR, yet TCRdb's version contains in-frame clones alone and is incomplete. The sample carries over 25,000 clones, approximately 90% recorded once. The sample consisted of CD8+ T cells from peripheral blood mononuclear cells, taken after pregnancy. Source of these receptors: a female donor with multiple sclerosis, enrolled in a pregnancy study.

V is TRBV7-6 and J is TRBJ2-2, with D tentatively TRBD1 (6 bases). CDR3 length: 14 residues. V was cut by 8 bases and J by 0 bases, with 10 bases left in between. Germline V gene lookup returns CDR1 SGHVS and CDR2 FNYEAQ. In DNA, the CDR3 is TGTGCCAGCCAGGACAGAACGAACACCGGGGAGCTGTTTTTT. Protein sequence: CASQDRTNTGELFF.

The rearrangement uses TRBV18 and TRBJ2-7; 7 nucleotides line up with TRBD1. CDR1 KGHSH and CDR2 LQKENI come from the germline V gene. V trimming: 3 bases; J trimming: 3 bases; junction bases outside the gene matches: 8. This CDR3 contains 15 residues. CDR3 sequence reads: CASSPPDRVGYEQYF. Written as DNA, the CDR3 is TGTGCCAGCTCACCTCCAGACAGGGTCGGCTACGAGCAGTACTTC.

J is TRBJ1-5 and V is TRBV6-5, with D possibly TRBD1 on 5 matching bases. CDR1 and CDR2 (germline): MNHEY, SVGAGI. This CDR3 is built from 15 residues. V was clipped by 6 bases and J by 4 bases, with 16 bases between them. CDR3 amino acids: CASRPSQVGNQPQHF. The CDR3 DNA reads TGTGCCAGCAGACCATCACAGGTGGGAAATCAGCCCCAGCATTTT.

The chain carries TRBV6-5 and TRBJ2-2; 7 nucleotides agree with TRBD2. This CDR3 comprises 13 residues. The trim removed 2 bases at V and 13 bases at J, leaving 7 bases unmatched. Germline-derived CDR1 and CDR2 are MNHEY and SVGAGI. The CDR3 sequence: CASSYKGGMGLFF. The DNA of the CDR3 is TGTGCCAGCAGTTACAAGGGAGGGATGGGGCTGTTTTTT.

The genes are TRBV10-3 and TRBJ2-7, with D tentatively TRBD2 (6 bases). Germline loops: CDR1 ENHRY, CDR2 SYGVKD. Between the trimmed V and J ends, which lost 8 bases and 5 bases, there was a span of 16 bases. This CDR3 spans 13 amino acids. DNA for the CDR3: TGTGCCATCTCCCCGGGAGTCGGGGACGAGCAGTACTTC. Translating gives CAISPGVGDEQYF.

This chain uses TRBV19 with TRBJ2-1; 12 bases are a match to TRBD1. Trimming took 8 bases from V and 8 from J; bases not matched to a gene: 7. The CDR3 runs to 14 residues. Looked up from germline, CDR1 is LNHDA and CDR2 is SQIVND (reference sequence). The CDR3 nucleotides are TGTGCCAGTCGTTCCGGGACAGGGGGCGATGAGCAGTTCTTC. As protein: CASRSGTGGDEQFF.

The chain is built from TRBV19 and TRBJ1-5; D not certain. Germline CDR1 and CDR2: LNHDA and SQIVND (reference sequence). Deletions cut 1 base from V and 4 bases from J, with 11 bases between. There are 15 residues in the CDR3. The CDR3 DNA is TGTGCCAGTAGTATAGGTACAGAGGGTAATCAGCCCCAGCATTTT. It codes for CASSIGTEGNQPQHF.

The chain carries TRBV19 and TRBJ2-4, with 8 bases that match TRBD1. CDR1 is LNHDA, CDR2 SQIVND, per germline (reference sequence). The junction had 4 bases not matched to a gene; V was cut back by 4 bases and J by 2 bases. CDR3 length: 15 amino acids. DNA of the CDR3: TGTGCCAGTAGTAAAGACAGGGGACCCAAAAACATTCAGTACTTC. Its protein product is CASSKDRGPKNIQYF.

This clone has only one observation. The gene calls are TRBV27 and TRBJ2-1, with 11 bases that match TRBD2. CDR1 and CDR2 from the germline V gene are MNHEY and SMNVEV (reference sequence). The CDR3 totals 16 residues. Trimming took 4 bases from V and 3 from J; bases not matched to a gene: 5. For the CDR3, the DNA is TGTGCCAGCAGTTCCATAGCGGGAGGGCTCTACAATGAGCAGTTCTTC. It specifies CASSSIAGGLYNEQFF.

V gene TRBV4-3 combines with J gene TRBJ2-3; 12 bases are a match to TRBD2. Trimming removed 4 bases from V and 4 bases from J; junction bases left unmatched: 6. The CDR3 totals 16 residues. Per germline, CDR1 LGHNA and CDR2 YSLEER. The CDR3 here is CASSPRTSGTADTQYF. The CDR3 region has the DNA TGCGCCAGCAGCCCTCGGACTAGCGGGACCGCAGATACGCAGTATTTT.